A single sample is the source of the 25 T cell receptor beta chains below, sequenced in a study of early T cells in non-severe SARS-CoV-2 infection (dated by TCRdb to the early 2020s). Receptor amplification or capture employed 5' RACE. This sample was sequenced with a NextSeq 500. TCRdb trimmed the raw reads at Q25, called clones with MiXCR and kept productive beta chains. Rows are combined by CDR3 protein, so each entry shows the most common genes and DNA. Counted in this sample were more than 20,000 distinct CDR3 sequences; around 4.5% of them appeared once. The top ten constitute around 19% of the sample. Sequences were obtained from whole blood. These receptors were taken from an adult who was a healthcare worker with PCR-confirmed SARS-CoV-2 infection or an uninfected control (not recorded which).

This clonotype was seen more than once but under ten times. CDR3 loop: CASSQGPGSGGENTIYF. CDR3 DNA: TGCGCCAGCAGCCAAGGACCGGGTAGTGGGGGAGAAAACACCATATATTTT. The rearrangement uses TRBV4-3 and TRBJ1-3, with a tentative D call TRBD1 (5 bases). CDR3 length: 17 residues. The V gene's germline CDR1 is LGHNA and CDR2 YSLEER. V lost 1 base and J 6 bases, leaving 19 bases between the germline ends.

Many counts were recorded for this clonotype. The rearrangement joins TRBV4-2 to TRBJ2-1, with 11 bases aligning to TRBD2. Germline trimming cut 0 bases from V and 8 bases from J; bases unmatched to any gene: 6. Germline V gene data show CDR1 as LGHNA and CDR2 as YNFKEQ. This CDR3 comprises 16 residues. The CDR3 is CASSQDSLAGGDEQFF. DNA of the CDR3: TGTGCCAGCAGCCAAGATTCGCTAGCGGGAGGCGATGAGCAGTTCTTC.

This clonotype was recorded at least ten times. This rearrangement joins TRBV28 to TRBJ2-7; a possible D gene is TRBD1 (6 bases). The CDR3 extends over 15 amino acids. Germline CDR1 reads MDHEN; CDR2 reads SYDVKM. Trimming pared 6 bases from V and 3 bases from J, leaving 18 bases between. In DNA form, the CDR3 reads TGTGCCAGCAGACCAACCCAGGGGACCCTCTACGAGCAGTACTTC. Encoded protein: CASRPTQGTLYEQYF.

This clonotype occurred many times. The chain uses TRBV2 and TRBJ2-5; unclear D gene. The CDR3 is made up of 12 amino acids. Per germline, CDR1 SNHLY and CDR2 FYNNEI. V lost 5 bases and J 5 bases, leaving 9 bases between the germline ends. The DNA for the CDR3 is TGTGCCAGCAGTAGGGCCCGGGAGACCCAGTACTTC. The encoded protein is CASSRARETQYF.

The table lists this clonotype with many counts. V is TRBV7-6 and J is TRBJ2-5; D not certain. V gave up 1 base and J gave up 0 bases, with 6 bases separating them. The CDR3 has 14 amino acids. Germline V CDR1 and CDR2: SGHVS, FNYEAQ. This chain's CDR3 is CASSLGTNQETQYF. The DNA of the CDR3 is TGTGCCAGCAGCTTAGGTACCAACCAAGAGACCCAGTACTTC.

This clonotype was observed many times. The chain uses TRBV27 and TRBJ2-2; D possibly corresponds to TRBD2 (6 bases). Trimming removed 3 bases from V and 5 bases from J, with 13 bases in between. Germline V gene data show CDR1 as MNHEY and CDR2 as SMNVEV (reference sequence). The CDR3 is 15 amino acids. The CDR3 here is CASSFDGSTTGELFF. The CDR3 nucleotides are TGTGCCAGCAGTTTTGACGGGAGTACGACCGGGGAGCTGTTTTTT.

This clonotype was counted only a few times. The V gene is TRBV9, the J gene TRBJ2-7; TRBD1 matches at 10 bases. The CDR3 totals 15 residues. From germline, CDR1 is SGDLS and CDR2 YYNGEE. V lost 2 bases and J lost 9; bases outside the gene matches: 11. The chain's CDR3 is CASSVGGQGGLAQYF. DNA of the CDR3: TGTGCCAGCAGCGTGGGAGGACAGGGGGGATTGGCGCAGTACTTC.

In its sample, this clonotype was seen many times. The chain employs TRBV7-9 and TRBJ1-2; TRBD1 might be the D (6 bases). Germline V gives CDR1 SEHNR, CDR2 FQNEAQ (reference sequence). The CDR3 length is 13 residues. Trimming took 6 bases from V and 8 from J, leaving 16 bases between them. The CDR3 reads CASSPRGAFGYTF. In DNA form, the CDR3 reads TGTGCCAGCAGTCCCCGGGGGGCCTTCGGCTACACCTTC.

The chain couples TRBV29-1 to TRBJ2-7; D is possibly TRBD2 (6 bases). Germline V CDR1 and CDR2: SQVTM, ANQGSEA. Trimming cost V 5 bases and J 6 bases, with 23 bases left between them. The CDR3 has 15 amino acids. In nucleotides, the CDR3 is TGCAGCGTTCTACAGCCTGGGGGAGGTATCGGCGAGCAGTACTTC. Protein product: CSVLQPGGGIGEQYF.

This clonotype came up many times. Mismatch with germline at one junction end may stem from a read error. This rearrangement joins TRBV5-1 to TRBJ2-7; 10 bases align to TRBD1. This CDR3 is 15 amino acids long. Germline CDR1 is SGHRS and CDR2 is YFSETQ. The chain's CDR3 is CASSLAGTGDYGQYF. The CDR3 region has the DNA TGCGCCAGCAGCTTGGCCGGGACAGGGGACTACGGGCAGTACTTC.

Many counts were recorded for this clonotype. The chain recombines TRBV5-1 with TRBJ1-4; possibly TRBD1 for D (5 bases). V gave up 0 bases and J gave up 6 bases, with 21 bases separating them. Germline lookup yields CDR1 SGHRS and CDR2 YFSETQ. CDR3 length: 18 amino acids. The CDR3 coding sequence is TGCGCCAGCAGCTTGGCCGGAAGCCTCGGGCTGGGGGATGAAAAACTGTTTTTT. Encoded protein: CASSLAGSLGLGDEKLFF.

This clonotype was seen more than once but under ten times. CDR3 coding DNA: TGTGCCAGCAGCTTCGACTCATACTACGAGCAGTACTTC. It is translated as CASSFDSYYEQYF. The V gene is TRBV7-2, the J gene TRBJ2-7; no definite D call. Trimming stripped 3 bases from V and 3 bases from J, with 9 bases between. This CDR3 is built from 13 residues. Germline CDR1 and CDR2: SGHTA and FQGNSA.

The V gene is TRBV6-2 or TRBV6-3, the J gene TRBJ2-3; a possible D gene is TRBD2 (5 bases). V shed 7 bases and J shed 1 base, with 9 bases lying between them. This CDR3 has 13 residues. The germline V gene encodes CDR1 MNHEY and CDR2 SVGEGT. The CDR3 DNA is TGTGCCAGCAAGGACGGGGGCACAGATACGCAGTATTTT. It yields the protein CASKDGGTDTQYF.

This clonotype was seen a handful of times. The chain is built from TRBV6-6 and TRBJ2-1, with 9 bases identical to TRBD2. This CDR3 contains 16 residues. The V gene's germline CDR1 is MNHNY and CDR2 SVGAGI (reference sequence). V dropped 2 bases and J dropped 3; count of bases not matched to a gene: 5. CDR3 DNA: TGTGCCAGCAGTTACATCCTAGCGGGGAACTACAATGAGCAGTTCTTC. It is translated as CASSYILAGNYNEQFF.

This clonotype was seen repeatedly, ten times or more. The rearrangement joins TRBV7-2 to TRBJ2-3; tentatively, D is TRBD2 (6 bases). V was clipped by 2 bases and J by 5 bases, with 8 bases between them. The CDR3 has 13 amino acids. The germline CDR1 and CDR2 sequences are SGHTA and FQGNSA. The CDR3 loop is CASSLLRGDTQYF. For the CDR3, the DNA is TGTGCCAGCAGCTTATTGCGGGGAGATACGCAGTATTTT.

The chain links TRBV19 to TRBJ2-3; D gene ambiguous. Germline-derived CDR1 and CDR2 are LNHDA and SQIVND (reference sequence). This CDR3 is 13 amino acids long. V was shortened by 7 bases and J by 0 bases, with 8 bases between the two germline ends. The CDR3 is CASTSLSTDTQYF. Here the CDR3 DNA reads TGTGCCAGTACCAGTCTTAGCACAGATACGCAGTATTTT.

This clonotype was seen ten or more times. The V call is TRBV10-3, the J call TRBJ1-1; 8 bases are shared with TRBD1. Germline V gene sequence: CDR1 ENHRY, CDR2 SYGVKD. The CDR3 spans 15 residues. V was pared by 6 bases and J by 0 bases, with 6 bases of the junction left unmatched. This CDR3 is CAIRVQGGVNTEAFF. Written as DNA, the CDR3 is TGTGCCATCAGGGTACAGGGGGGCGTGAACACTGAAGCTTTCTTT.

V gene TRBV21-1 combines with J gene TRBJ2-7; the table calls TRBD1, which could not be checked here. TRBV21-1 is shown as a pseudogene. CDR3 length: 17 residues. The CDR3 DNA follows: TGTGCCAGCAGCATTAAAGCGACCGTCCATCGGACATACGAGCAGTACTTC. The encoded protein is CASSIKATVHRTYEQYF.

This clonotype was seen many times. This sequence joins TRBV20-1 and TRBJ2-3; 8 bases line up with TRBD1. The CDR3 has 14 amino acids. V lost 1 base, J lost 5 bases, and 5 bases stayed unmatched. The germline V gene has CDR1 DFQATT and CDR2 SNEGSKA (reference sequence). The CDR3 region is CSARVTGVEDTQYF. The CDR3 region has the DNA TGCAGTGCTAGAGTGACAGGGGTGGAAGATACGCAGTATTTT.

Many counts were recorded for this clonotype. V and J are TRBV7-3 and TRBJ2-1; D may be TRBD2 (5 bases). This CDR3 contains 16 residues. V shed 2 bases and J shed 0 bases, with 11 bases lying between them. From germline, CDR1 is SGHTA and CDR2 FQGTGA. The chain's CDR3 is CASSLRGTSSYNEQFF. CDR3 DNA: TGTGCCAGCAGCTTACGGGGAACGAGCTCCTACAATGAGCAGTTCTTC.

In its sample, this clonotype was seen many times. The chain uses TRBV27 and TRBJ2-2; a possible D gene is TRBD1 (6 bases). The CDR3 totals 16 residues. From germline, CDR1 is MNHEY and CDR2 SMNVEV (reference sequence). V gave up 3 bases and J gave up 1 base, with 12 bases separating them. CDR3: CASSFSLQGNTGELFF. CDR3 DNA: TGTGCCAGCAGTTTCTCCCTACAGGGGAACACCGGGGAGCTGTTTTTT.

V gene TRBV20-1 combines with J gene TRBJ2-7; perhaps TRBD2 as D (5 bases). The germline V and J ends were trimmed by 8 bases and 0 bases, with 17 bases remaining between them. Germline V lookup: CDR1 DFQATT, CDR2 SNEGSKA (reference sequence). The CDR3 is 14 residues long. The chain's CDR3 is CSKKGLGSSYEQYF. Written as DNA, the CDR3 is TGCAGTAAGAAGGGCCTGGGGAGCTCCTACGAGCAGTACTTC.

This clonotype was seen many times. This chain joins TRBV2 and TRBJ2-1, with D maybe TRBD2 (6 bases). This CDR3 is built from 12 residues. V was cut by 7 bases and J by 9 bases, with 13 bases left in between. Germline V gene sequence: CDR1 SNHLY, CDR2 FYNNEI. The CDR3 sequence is CASNMLRGEQFF. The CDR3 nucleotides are TGTGCCAGCAACATGCTGCGGGGTGAGCAGTTCTTC.

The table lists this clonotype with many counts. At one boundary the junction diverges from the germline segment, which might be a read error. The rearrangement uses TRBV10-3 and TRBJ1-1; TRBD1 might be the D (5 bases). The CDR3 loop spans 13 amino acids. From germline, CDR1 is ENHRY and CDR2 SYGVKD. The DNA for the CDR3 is TGTGCCATCGGTGAAGGGGAGAACACTGAAGCTTTCTTT. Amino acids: CAIGEGENTEAFF.

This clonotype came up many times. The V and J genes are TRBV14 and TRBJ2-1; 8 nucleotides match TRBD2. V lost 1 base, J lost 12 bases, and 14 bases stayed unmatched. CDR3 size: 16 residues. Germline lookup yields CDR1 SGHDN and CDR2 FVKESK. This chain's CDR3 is CASSQGSSGKGGLQFF. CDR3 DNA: TGTGCCAGCAGCCAAGGAAGTAGCGGGAAAGGAGGGCTGCAGTTCTTC.